This TCR beta chain is drawn from a study of regulatory T cells in long-lasting Graves disease. This clonotype was observed a handful of times. Time point denoted: newly diagnosed GD, antithyroid drugs for less than 3 months. RNA extracted from PBMCs served as the sequencing template. Germline assignment: CDR1 SGHRS and CDR2 YFSETQ. Trimming removed 0 bases at V and 6 bases at J, with 17 bases between. The CDR3 covers 16 residues. According to the study, TCR beta libraries were built with iRepertoire HTBI primers and CDR3-region Arm-PCR. TCRdb reprocessed the multiplex PCR reads via MiXCR and lists one record per CDR3 protein. The repertoire holds 450,000 to 600,000 distinct CDR3 sequences, about 14% seen once, with about 9.1% in the top ten. This same sample was also taken into another study, of T cells in Graves' hyperthyroidism and ophthalmopathy. Per that paper: The TCR CDR3 was amplified in a first-round RT-PCR using the HTBI primer set.

This chain links TRBV5-1 with TRBJ2-3; TRBD2 is a possible D gene (5 bases). Sequencing used peripheral blood mononuclear cells (PBMCs), obtained at new diagnosis, from a patient treated with antithyroid drugs. This receptor was obtained from a young man with Graves disease. For the CDR3, the DNA is TGCGCCAGCAGCTTGGCCCGGACTCCCTATACTGATACGCAGTATTTT. Translated, it gives CASSLARTPYTDTQYF.